The 31 T cell receptor beta chains below come from one sample, sequenced in a study of blood T cell repertoires in COVID-19. Some clones are missing from TCRdb's copy, which holds only in-frame ones; the method was immunoSEQ multiplex PCR. In the table there are approximately 470,000 clones, about nine tenths of which are singletons. Sample: PBMCs or T cells enriched from blood (not recorded which). Receptor source: a young woman who had recovered from COVID-19.

This clone was found once. The CDR3 sequence is CASSLGRTGELFF. The CDR3, as DNA: TGTGCCAGCAGCTTGGGGAGGACCGGGGAGCTGTTTTTT. The gene calls are TRBV5-4 and TRBJ2-2; D might be TRBD2 (5 bases). V gave up 0 bases and J gave up 5 bases, with 5 bases separating them. Germline CDR1 is SGHNT and CDR2 is YYREEE (reference sequence). The CDR3 has 13 amino acids.

V and J are TRBV5-5 and TRBJ1-1; TRBD1 is a possible D gene (6 bases). CDR1 and CDR2 (germline): SGHKS, YYEKEE (reference sequence). CDR3 length equals 14 residues. The V gene lost 0 bases and the J gene lost 5 bases, with 11 bases spanning the gap. CDR3 bases: TGTGCCAGCAGCTTGGTCAGGGGCGAGACTGAAGCTTTCTTT. This translates into CASSLVRGETEAFF.

This clone has only one observation. The chain employs TRBV3-1 (or the pseudogene TRBV3-2) and TRBJ2-5; D remains unclear. The CDR3 is 15 amino acids. Looked up from germline, CDR1 is LGHDT and CDR2 is YNNKEL (reference sequence). V lost 1 base to trimming and J lost 2 bases, with 11 bases between them. CDR3 amino acids: CASSQAARPQETQYF. The CDR3 nucleotides are TGTGCCAGCAGCCAAGCGGCGCGGCCGCAAGAGACCCAGTACTTC.

For the CDR3, the DNA is TGTGCCTCCCATGGGGGGGCAGAGGCCGGGGAGCTGTTTTTT. Residues: CASHGGAEAGELFF. The V and J genes are TRBV30 and TRBJ2-2; D perhaps matches TRBD2 (7 bases). Germline assignment: CDR1 GTSNPN and CDR2 SVGIG (reference sequence). The CDR3 loop spans 14 amino acids. Trimming took 7 bases from V and 6 from J, leaving 18 bases between them.

This chain joins TRBV9 and TRBJ1-5; possible D gene TRBD1, 5 bases. CDR1 is SGDLS and CDR2 is YYNGEE in the germline V gene. The CDR3 has 14 residues. Trimming removed 8 bases from V and 4 bases from J, with 16 bases in between. Written as DNA, the CDR3 is TGTGCCAGTGGTGTCGGGGGAGAGAATCAGCCCCAGCATTTT. The encoded protein is CASGVGGENQPQHF.

The chain joins TRBV5-1 to TRBJ2-2; perhaps TRBD2 as D (6 bases). Germline loops: CDR1 SGHRS, CDR2 YFSETQ. V was trimmed by 1 base and J by 5 bases, leaving 12 bases between them. The CDR3 sequence is 15 residues long. The CDR3 reads CASSLIQGGTGELFF. The CDR3 DNA reads as TGCGCCAGCAGCTTGATTCAGGGAGGTACCGGGGAGCTGTTTTTT.

The chain joins TRBV7-6 to TRBJ1-1, with no clear D. Germline CDR1 and CDR2: SGHVS and FNYEAQ. The ends were cut back, 4 bases at V and 1 base at J, with 13 bases in the middle. The CDR3 sequence is 15 residues long. The CDR3 loop reads CASSSTATRNTEAFF. CDR3 nucleotides: TGTGCCAGCAGCTCGACCGCAACTAGGAACACTGAAGCTTTCTTT.

V and J are TRBV5-5 and TRBJ1-2; TRBD1 might be the D (5 bases). The CDR3 has 16 residues. CDR1 SGHKS and CDR2 YYEKEE come from the germline V gene (reference sequence). Trimming took off 0 bases at V and 0 bases at J, with 12 bases between the two ends. CDR3 DNA: TGTGCCAGCAGCTTGGCCACGGGGGGGTCTAACTATGGCTACACCTTC. Amino acids: CASSLATGGSNYGYTF.

This sequence joins TRBV9 and TRBJ1-5, with TRBD1 matching over 7 bases. Germline values: CDR1 SGDLS, CDR2 YYNGEE. V shed 4 bases, J shed 5 bases, and the junction held 6 bases outside the gene matches. The CDR3 is 14 amino acids. CDR3 DNA sequence: TGTGCCAGCAGCCCCTGGGACAGCGATCAGCCCCAGCATTTT. As protein: CASSPWDSDQPQHF. The full variable domain, with the rest looked up from reference TRBV9 and TRBJ1-5, is DSGVTQTPKHLITATGQRVTLRCSPRSGDLSVYWYQQSLDQGLQFLIQYYNGEERAKGNILERFSAQQFPDLHSELNLSSLELGDSALYFCASSPWDSDQPQHFGDGTRLSIL.

The chain carries TRBV15 and TRBJ1-4; D is unclear. Deletions cut 1 base from V and 8 bases from J, with 14 bases between. From germline, CDR1 is LNHNV and CDR2 YYDKDF (reference sequence). The CDR3 totals 15 residues. CDR3 nucleotides: TGTGCCACCAGCAGAGGAGGAGGCCCGGCGGAAAAACTGTTTTTT. It yields the protein CATSRGGGPAEKLFF.

This clone was picked up one time. The CDR3 spells CAWSVRNGPGPGNTIYF. In nucleotides, the CDR3 is TGTGCCTGGAGTGTGCGGAACGGTCCAGGGCCCGGAAACACCATATATTTT. This chain joins TRBV30 and TRBJ1-3; the D gene is possibly TRBD1 (5 bases). This CDR3 has 17 amino acids. The ends were cut back, 0 bases at V and 4 bases at J, with 19 bases in the middle. CDR1 is GTSNPN and CDR2 is SVGIG in the germline V gene (reference sequence).

The rearrangement joins TRBV5-1 to TRBJ2-1, with D uncertain. V was cut by 0 bases and J by 1 base, with 8 bases left in between. The germline gives CDR1 SGHRS, CDR2 YFSETQ. The CDR3 contains 15 residues. The CDR3 is CASSLERQSYNEQFF. Written as DNA, the CDR3 is TGCGCCAGCAGCTTGGAAAGACAATCCTACAATGAGCAGTTCTTC. Looking up the rest from reference TRBV5-1 and TRBJ2-1 gives the full variable domain: KAGVTQTPRYLIKTRGQQVTLSCSPISGHRSVSWYQQTPGQGLQFLFEYFSETQRNKGNFPGRFSGRQFSNSRSEMNVSTLELGDSALYLCASSLERQSYNEQFFGPGTRLTVL.

Here the CDR3 DNA reads TGTGCCAGCAGCTTAGGGGCAGTTGGAGATACGCAGTATTTT. This gives the protein CASSLGAVGDTQYF. V is TRBV11-2 and J is TRBJ2-3, with D uncertain. The CDR3 is 14 residues long. V was trimmed by 1 base and J by 5 bases, leaving 10 bases between them. Per the germline V gene, CDR1 is SGHAT and CDR2 is FQNNGV.

The chain links TRBV30 to TRBJ1-2, with 9 bases lining up with TRBD1. J gave up 7 bases and V 7 bases, and 10 bases lay outside the gene matches. Germline loops: CDR1 GTSNPN, CDR2 SVGIG (reference sequence). CDR3 size: 13 residues. The CDR3 DNA is TGTGCCTTTGACAGGGGGATGGGTGGTGGCTACACCTTC. It specifies CAFDRGMGGGYTF.

The chain links TRBV30 to TRBJ2-1; 8 bases map to TRBD2. The CDR3 runs 13 residues. J was trimmed by 5 bases and V by 3 bases; bases with no gene match: 3. Germline CDR1 reads GTSNPN; CDR2 reads SVGIG (reference sequence). CDR3 amino acids: CAWRGGGHNEQFF. The CDR3 DNA reads as TGTGCCTGGAGGGGCGGGGGGCACAATGAGCAGTTCTTC.

This chain connects TRBV2 to TRBJ2-1, with 14 bases aligning to TRBD2. Germline V CDR1 and CDR2: SNHLY, FYNNEI. The junction had 9 bases not matched to a gene; V was cut back by 5 bases and J by 12 bases. The CDR3 length is 15 residues. The CDR3 DNA follows: TGTGCCAGCAGTATGACTAGCGGGGGGGCAGGCCCGCAGTTCTTC. This codes for CASSMTSGGAGPQFF.

The CDR3 DNA is TGTGCCAGCAGTGAGTACGAGGCCCAGGTCGGGGGAGAGACCCAGTACTTC. It is translated as CASSEYEAQVGGETQYF. The V call is TRBV2, the J call TRBJ2-5; D might be TRBD2 (6 bases). The germline CDR1 and CDR2 sequences are SNHLY and FYNNEI. The CDR3 runs to 17 residues. Trimming took off 3 bases at V and 4 bases at J, with 21 bases between the two ends.

The chain couples TRBV14 to TRBJ2-5, with 14 bases matching TRBD2. CDR1 and CDR2 from the germline V gene are SGHDN and FVKESK. The CDR3 loop spans 19 amino acids. With 5 bases clipped from V and 5 bases from J, the junction kept 16 bases outside the gene matches. DNA for the CDR3: TGTGCCAGCAGCTCTTATCGGACTAGCGGGGGGCTGTTCGGGGAGACCCAGTACTTC. Translating it yields CASSSYRTSGGLFGETQYF. Using reference TRBV14 and TRBJ2-5 for the parts outside the CDR3, the full variable domain is EAGVTQFPSHSVIEKGQTVTLRCDPISGHDNLYWYRRVMGKEIKFLLHFVKESKQDESGMPNNRFLAERTGGTYSTLKVQPAELEDSGVYFCASSSYRTSGGLFGETQYFGPGTRLLVL.

The chain uses TRBV29-1 and TRBJ1-1, with D unresolved. The V gene's germline CDR1 is SQVTM and CDR2 ANQGSEA. The CDR3 length is 12 residues. The V end was cut by 1 base, the J end by 3 bases, with 6 bases between. In DNA, the CDR3 is TGCAGCGTTGAAGCCGCGGACACTGAAGCTTTCTTT. Its translation is CSVEAADTEAFF. The variable domain in full, completed from reference TRBV29-1 and TRBJ1-1, reads SAVISQKPSRDICQRGTSLTIQCQVDSQVTMMFWYRQQPGQSLTLIATANQGSEATYESGFVIDKFPISRPNLTFSTLTVSNMSPEDSSIYLCSVEAADTEAFFGQGTRLTVV.

This rearrangement joins TRBV12-3 or TRBV12-4 to TRBJ1-1; D might be TRBD1 (6 bases). The CDR3 length is 12 residues. Trimming pared 6 bases from V and 8 bases from J, leaving 13 bases between. The CDR3 region has the DNA TGTGCCAGCAGCCTTGAGCAGGGGGAAGCTTTCTTT. Translated, it gives CASSLEQGEAFF.

The chain employs TRBV2 and TRBJ1-2; D is undetermined. In germline, CDR1 is SNHLY, CDR2 FYNNEI. The CDR3 totals 14 residues. V was cut by 0 bases and J by 3 bases, with 8 bases left in between. This chain's CDR3 is CASSEAKRDYGYTF. The CDR3 DNA reads as TGTGCCAGCAGTGAAGCAAAGAGGGACTATGGCTACACCTTC.

This chain joins TRBV18 and TRBJ2-3; 8 positions match TRBD1. The CDR3 consists of 16 residues. Germline CDR1 reads KGHSH; CDR2 reads LQKENI. With 3 bases clipped from V and 1 base from J, the junction kept 6 bases outside the gene matches. The CDR3 coding sequence is TGTGCCAGCTCACCCGAGACAGGGGTGGGCACAGATACGCAGTATTTT. As protein: CASSPETGVGTDTQYF.

This chain connects TRBV2 to TRBJ1-2; D gene uncertain. V lost 6 bases to trimming and J lost 5 bases, with 22 bases between them. Looked up from germline, CDR1 is SNHLY and CDR2 is FYNNEI. This CDR3 is built from 16 residues. The DNA for the CDR3 is TGTGCCAGCAGGGAGTTCATCGCCGGCCCGGGATATGGCTACACCTTC. Its protein product is CASREFIAGPGYGYTF.

This sequence joins TRBV4-1 and TRBJ2-1, with 12 bases lining up with TRBD2. The V gene end was trimmed by 4 bases and the J gene end by 8 bases; junction bases not matched to a gene: 12. CDR3 length equals 17 residues. CDR1 MGHRA and CDR2 YSYEKL come from the germline V gene. This CDR3 reads CASSLESTSGGFYEQFF. DNA of the CDR3: TGCGCCAGCAGCCTGGAGAGTACTAGCGGGGGGTTCTATGAGCAGTTCTTC.

The gene calls are TRBV28 and TRBJ2-7, with 7 bases matching TRBD2. V dropped 8 bases and J dropped 2; count of bases not matched to a gene: 3. The germline V gene has CDR1 MDHEN and CDR2 SYDVKM. This CDR3 is built from 12 residues. The CDR3, as DNA: TGTGCCAGCGGGGAGGGCACCTACGAGCAGTACTTC. This translates into CASGEGTYEQYF.

This clone was seen just once. This chain joins TRBV30 and TRBJ2-1, with D hard to call. Trimming took off 3 bases at V and 0 bases at J, with 12 bases between the two ends. The CDR3 spans 15 residues. Germline V gives CDR1 GTSNPN, CDR2 SVGIG (reference sequence). CDR3 DNA: TGTGCCTGGAGGAAAAAATCCAGCTCCTACAATGAGCAGTTCTTC. Amino acids: CAWRKKSSSYNEQFF.

This clone has just a few counts. V gene TRBV14 combines with J gene TRBJ2-1; D gene unclear. This CDR3 spans 14 amino acids. Trimming cost V 4 bases and J 9 bases, with 16 bases left between them. Germline assignment: CDR1 SGHDN and CDR2 FVKESK. This CDR3 reads CASSPRPSAGEQFF. CDR3 coding DNA: TGTGCCAGCAGCCCTAGGCCGAGCGCCGGTGAGCAGTTCTTC.

This clone appeared a few times. The chain recombines TRBV5-1 with TRBJ1-4; D might be TRBD1 (6 bases). The V and J ends lost 4 bases and 8 bases respectively, with 15 bases between them. The CDR3 length is 14 residues. Germline V lookup: CDR1 SGHRS, CDR2 YFSETQ. This CDR3 reads CASSPTGHGEKLFF. Here the CDR3 DNA reads TGCGCCAGCAGCCCCACGGGACACGGGGAAAAACTGTTTTTT.

V gene TRBV18 combines with J gene TRBJ1-2; D call uncertain. V lost 6 bases and J 0 bases, leaving 11 bases between the germline ends. The germline V gene encodes CDR1 KGHSH and CDR2 LQKENI. The CDR3 covers 14 residues. Here the CDR3 reads CASSTGAANYGYTF. Here the CDR3 DNA reads TGTGCCAGCTCCACTGGAGCTGCTAACTATGGCTACACCTTC. The full variable domain, in which reference TRBV18 and TRBJ1-2 provide the parts outside the CDR3, is NAGVMQNPRHLVRRRGQEARLRCSPMKGHSHVYWYRQLPEEGLKFMVYLQKENIIDESGMPKERFSAEFPKEGPSILRIQQVVRGDSAAYFCASSTGAANYGYTFGSGTRLTVV.

The chain couples TRBV27 to TRBJ1-4; TRBD1 matches 9 bases. The CDR3 sequence is 15 residues long. The germline V gene encodes CDR1 MNHEY and CDR2 SMNVEV (reference sequence). The V segment lost 5 bases and the J segment 6 bases; nucleotides outside the gene matches: 7. The CDR3 loop reads CASSGGGDRDEKLFF. The CDR3 bases are TGTGCCAGCAGTGGCGGAGGGGACAGGGATGAAAAACTGTTTTTT.

The chain employs TRBV27 and TRBJ2-7, with TRBD2 matching 8 bases. Trimming at V came to 4 bases and at J to 2 bases, leaving 7 bases not matched to a gene. This CDR3 is 15 amino acids long. Germline CDR1 is MNHEY and CDR2 is SMNVEV (reference sequence). CDR3 amino acids: CASSSRGGLTYEQYF. CDR3 nucleotides: TGTGCCAGCAGTTCACGGGGGGGCCTGACCTACGAGCAGTACTTC.